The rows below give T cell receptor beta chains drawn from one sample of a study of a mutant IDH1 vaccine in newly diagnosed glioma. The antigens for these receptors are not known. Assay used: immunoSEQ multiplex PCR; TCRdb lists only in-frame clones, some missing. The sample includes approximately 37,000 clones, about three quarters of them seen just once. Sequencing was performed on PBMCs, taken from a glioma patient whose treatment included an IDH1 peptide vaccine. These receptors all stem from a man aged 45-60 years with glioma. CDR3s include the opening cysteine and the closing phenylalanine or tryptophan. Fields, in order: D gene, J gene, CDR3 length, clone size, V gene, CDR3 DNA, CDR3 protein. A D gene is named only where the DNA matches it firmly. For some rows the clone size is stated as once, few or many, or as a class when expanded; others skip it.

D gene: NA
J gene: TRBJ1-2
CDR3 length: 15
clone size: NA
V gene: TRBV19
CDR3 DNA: TGTGCCAGTAGTATAGATCCGCGGGGCGACTATGGCTACACCTTC
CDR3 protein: CASSIDPRGDYGYTF

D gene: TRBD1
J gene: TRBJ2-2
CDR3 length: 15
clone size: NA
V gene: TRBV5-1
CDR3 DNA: TGCGCCAGCAGCTTCGTTGACAGGGCCACCGGGGAGCTGTTTTTT
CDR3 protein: CASSFVDRATGELFF

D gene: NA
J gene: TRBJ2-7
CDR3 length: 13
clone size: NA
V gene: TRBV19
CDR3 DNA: TGTGCCAGTAGTATAACCGACTCCTACGAGCAGTACTTC
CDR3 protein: CASSITDSYEQYF

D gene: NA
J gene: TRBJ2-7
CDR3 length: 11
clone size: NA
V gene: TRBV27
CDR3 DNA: TGTGCCAGCAGTTTGGGGGGCAGTCCCCGCTTC
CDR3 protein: CASSLGGSPRF

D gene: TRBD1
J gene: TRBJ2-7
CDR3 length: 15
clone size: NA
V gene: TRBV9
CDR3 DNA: TGTGCCAGCAGCGTAGCGTCGGACAGGAATTACGAGCAGTACTTC
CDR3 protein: CASSVASDRNYEQYF

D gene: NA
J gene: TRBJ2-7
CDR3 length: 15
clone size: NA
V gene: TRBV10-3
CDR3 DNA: TGTGCCATCAGTGAGTCGACATCGGAGTTCTACGAGCAGTACTTC
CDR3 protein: CAISESTSEFYEQYF

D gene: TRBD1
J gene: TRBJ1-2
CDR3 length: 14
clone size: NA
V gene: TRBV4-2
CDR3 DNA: TGTGCCAGCAGCTTAGGACAGGGGGACTATGGCTACACCTTC
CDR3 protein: CASSLGQGDYGYTF

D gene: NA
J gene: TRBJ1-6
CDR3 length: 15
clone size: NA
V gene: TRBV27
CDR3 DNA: TGTGCCAGCAGTCCTAAGAGGGGGTTGGGATCACCCCTCCACTTT
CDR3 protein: CASSPKRGLGSPLHF

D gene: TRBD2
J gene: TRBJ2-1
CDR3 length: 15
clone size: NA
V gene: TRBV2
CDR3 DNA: TGTGCCAGCAGTGAAGTAAGCGGGGGGCCCCATGAGCAGTTCTTC
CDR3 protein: CASSEVSGGPHEQFF

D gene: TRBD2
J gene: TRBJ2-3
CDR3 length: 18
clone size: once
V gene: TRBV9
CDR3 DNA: TGTGCCAGCAGCGTAGCTTCTGGACTAGCGGCTAGCACAGATACGCAGTATTTT
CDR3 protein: CASSVASGLAASTDTQYF

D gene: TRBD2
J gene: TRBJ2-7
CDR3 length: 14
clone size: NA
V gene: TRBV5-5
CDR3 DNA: TGTGCCAGCAGCCTCTTAGCGGGGGCCTACGAGCAGTACTTC
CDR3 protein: CASSLLAGAYEQYF

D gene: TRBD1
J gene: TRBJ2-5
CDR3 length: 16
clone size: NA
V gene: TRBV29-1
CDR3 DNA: TGCAGCTCTATACCCATGGCGACAGGGGTCCAAGAGACCCAGTACTTC
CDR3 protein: CSSIPMATGVQETQYF

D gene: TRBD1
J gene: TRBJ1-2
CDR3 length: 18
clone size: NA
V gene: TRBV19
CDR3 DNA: TGTGCCAGTAGTATAGTAAACCAGGGACAGGGGACTCACTATGGCTACACCTTC
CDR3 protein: CASSIVNQGQGTHYGYTF

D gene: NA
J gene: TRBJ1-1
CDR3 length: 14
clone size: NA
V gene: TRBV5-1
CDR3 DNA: TGCGCCAGCAGCGCCCTGGGCAGGAACACTGAAGCTTTCTTT
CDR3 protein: CASSALGRNTEAFF

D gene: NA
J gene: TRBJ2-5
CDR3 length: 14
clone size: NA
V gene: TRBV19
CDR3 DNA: TGTGCCAGTAGTATGGAGGCGCGCCAAGAGACCCAGTACTTC
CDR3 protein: CASSMEARQETQYF

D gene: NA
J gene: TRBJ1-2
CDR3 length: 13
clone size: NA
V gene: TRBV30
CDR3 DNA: TGTGCCTGCCTAGGACACGCCGCGGGTGGCTACACCTTC
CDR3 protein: CACLGHAAGGYTF

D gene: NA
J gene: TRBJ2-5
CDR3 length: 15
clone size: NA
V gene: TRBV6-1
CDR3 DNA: TGTGCCAGCAGTGAAACCAGGCATATCCAAGAGACCCAGTACTTC
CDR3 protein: CASSETRHIQETQYF

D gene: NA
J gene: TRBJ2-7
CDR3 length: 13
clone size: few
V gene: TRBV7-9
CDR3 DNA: TGTGCCAGCGGCCGACAGGACAGCTACGAGCAGTACTTC
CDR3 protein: CASGRQDSYEQYF

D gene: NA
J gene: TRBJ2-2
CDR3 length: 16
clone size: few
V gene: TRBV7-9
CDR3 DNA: TGTGCCAGCAGCTTCCCCCCGGCAGGGAACACCGGGGAGCTGTTTTTT
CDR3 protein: CASSFPPAGNTGELFF

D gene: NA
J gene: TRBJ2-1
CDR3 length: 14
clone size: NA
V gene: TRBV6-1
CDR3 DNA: TGTGCCAGCAGTGAAGGGCTAGGGGGGAATGAGCAGTTCTTC
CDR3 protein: CASSEGLGGNEQFF

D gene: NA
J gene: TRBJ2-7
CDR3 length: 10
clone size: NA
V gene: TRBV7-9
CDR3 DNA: TGTGCCAGCGGGGAGTACGAGCAGTACTTC
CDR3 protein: CASGEYEQYF

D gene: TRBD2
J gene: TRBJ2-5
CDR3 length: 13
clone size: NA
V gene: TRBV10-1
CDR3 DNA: TGCGCCAGCTCTAGCGGGGGCGCGGAGACCCAGTACTTC
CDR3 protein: CASSSGGAETQYF

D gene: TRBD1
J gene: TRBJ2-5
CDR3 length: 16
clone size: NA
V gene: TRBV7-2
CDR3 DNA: TGTGCCAGCAGCTTCGGACAGGGGGCTTCCCTGGAGACCCAGTACTTC
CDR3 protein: CASSFGQGASLETQYF

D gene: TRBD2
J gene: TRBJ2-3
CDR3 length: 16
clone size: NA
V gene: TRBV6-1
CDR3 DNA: TGTGCCAGCAGTGAAAGCCTAGCGGGGGGCACAGATACGCAGTATTTT
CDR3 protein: CASSESLAGGTDTQYF

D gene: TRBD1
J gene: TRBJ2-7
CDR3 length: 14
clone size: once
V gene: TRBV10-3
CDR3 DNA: TGTGCCATCAGTGACTCGACAGGGGAACACGAGCAGTACTTC
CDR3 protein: CAISDSTGEHEQYF

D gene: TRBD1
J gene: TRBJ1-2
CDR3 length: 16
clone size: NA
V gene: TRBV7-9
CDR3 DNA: TGTGCCAGCAGCTTCCAAACTCGAGGACAGGGGCATGGCTACACCTTC
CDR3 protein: CASSFQTRGQGHGYTF

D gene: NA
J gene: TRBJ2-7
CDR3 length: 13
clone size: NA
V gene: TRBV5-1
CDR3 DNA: TGCGCCAGCAGCTTCGGACAGTCCTACGAGCAGTACTTC
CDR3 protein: CASSFGQSYEQYF

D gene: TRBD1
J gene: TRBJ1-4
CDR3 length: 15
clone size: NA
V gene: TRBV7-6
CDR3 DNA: TGTGCCAGCAGCCCTCGGGACAGGGGACGTGAAAAACTGTTTTTT
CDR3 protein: CASSPRDRGREKLFF

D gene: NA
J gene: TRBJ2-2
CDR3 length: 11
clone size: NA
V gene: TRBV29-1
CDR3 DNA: TGCAGCGTACAGGGCACCGGGGAGCTGTTTTTT
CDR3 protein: CSVQGTGELFF

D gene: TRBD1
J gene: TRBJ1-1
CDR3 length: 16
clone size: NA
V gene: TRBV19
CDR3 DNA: TGTGCCAGTACGATGGACAGGGGGCTAAAGAACACTGAAGCTTTCTTT
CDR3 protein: CASTMDRGLKNTEAFF

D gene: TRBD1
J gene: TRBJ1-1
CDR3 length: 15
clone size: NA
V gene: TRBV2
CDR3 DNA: TGTGCCAGCAGTCCCTCGCAGGGGGGAAGCCCTGAAGCTTTCTTT
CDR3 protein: CASSPSQGGSPEAFF

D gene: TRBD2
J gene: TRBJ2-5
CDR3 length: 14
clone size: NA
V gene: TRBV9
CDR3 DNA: TGTGCCAGCAGCAAACAAGCGGGGGTCGAGACCCAGTACTTC
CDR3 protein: CASSKQAGVETQYF

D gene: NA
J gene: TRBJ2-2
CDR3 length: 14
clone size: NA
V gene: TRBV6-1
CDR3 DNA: TGTGCCAGCAGTGCGGACAGACGGGGCGGGGAGCTGTTTTTT
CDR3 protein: CASSADRRGGELFF